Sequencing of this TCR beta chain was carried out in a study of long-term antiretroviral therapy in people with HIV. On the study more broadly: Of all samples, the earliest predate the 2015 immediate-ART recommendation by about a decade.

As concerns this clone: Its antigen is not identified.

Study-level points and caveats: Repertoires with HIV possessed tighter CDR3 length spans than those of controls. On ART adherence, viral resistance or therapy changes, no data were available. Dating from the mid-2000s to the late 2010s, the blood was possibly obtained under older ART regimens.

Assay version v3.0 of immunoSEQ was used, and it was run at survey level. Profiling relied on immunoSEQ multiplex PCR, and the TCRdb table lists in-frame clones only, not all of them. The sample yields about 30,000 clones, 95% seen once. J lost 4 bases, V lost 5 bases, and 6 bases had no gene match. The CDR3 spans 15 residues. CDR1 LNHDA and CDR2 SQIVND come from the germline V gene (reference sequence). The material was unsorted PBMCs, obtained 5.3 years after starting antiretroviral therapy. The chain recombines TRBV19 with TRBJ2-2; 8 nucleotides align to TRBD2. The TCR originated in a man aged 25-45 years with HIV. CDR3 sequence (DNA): TGTGCCAGTAGTTTCTCCGGGACTAGCACCGGGGAGCTGTTTTTT. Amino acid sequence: CASSFSGTSTGELFF.